The rows below give T cell receptor beta chains drawn from one sample of a study of blood T cell repertoires in COVID-19. The protocol was immunoSEQ multiplex PCR, while the TCRdb copy is restricted to in-frame clones and leaves out a portion. Of 360,000 or so clones listed, around 83% are singletons. Sequenced input: PBMCs or T cells enriched from blood (not recorded which). These receptors were obtained from a woman between 50 and 59 years old who had recovered from COVID-19. Each CDR3 is given with its conserved first and last residue. Each record gives: J gene, V gene, D gene, clone size, CDR3 protein, CDR3 DNA. A D gene is named only where the DNA matches it firmly. Only part of the rows carry a size: once, few, many, or a class if the clone is expanded.

j_gene: TRBJ2-5; v_gene: TRBV11-3; d_gene: TRBD1; abundance: -; CDR3aa: CASSLNTGVESVQYF; CDR3nt: TGTGCCAGCAGCTTAAATACAGGGGTCGAGTCGGTCCAGTACTTC
j_gene: TRBJ1-4; v_gene: TRBV27; d_gene: TRBD1; abundance: -; CDR3aa: CASSPQGPGEKLFF; CDR3nt: TGTGCCAGCAGTCCACAGGGGCCTGGAGAAAAACTGTTTTTT
j_gene: TRBJ2-5; v_gene: TRBV4-2; d_gene: -; abundance: -; CDR3aa: CASSLTTSLGQETQYF; CDR3nt: TGTGCCAGCAGCTTAACGACTAGTTTAGGGCAAGAGACCCAGTACTTC
j_gene: TRBJ2-7; v_gene: TRBV7-9; d_gene: TRBD1; abundance: -; CDR3aa: CASSLGGQGGEQYF; CDR3nt: TGTGCCAGCAGCTTAGGGGGACAGGGGGGCGAGCAGTACTTC
j_gene: TRBJ2-3; v_gene: TRBV2; d_gene: TRBD1; abundance: -; CDR3aa: CASRTDRGYASSTDTQYF; CDR3nt: TGTGCCAGCAGGACGGACAGGGGCTACGCCTCTAGCACAGATACGCAGTATTTT
j_gene: TRBJ1-3; v_gene: TRBV18; d_gene: -; abundance: -; CDR3aa: CASSPKAGSGNTIYF; CDR3nt: TGTGCCAGCTCACCTAAAGCGGGCTCTGGAAACACCATATATTTT
j_gene: TRBJ1-2; v_gene: TRBV5-4; d_gene: TRBD1; abundance: -; CDR3aa: CASSLDLQGPNYGYTF; CDR3nt: TGTGCCAGCAGCTTGGATTTACAGGGGCCGAACTATGGCTACACCTTC
j_gene: TRBJ1-6; v_gene: TRBV7-3; d_gene: TRBD1; abundance: -; CDR3aa: CASSPWVLVAGGSNSPLHF; CDR3nt: TGTGCCAGCAGCCCCTGGGTTCTGGTAGCAGGGGGTTCTAATTCACCCCTCCACTTT
j_gene: TRBJ1-3; v_gene: TRBV19; d_gene: -; abundance: few; CDR3aa: CASSPDRISGNTIYF; CDR3nt: TGTGCCAGTAGTCCCGACAGAATCTCTGGAAACACCATATATTTT
j_gene: TRBJ2-2; v_gene: TRBV18; d_gene: TRBD2; abundance: -; CDR3aa: CASSPTGLATGELFF; CDR3nt: TGTGCCAGCTCACCAACGGGACTAGCGACCGGGGAGCTGTTTTTT
j_gene: TRBJ2-5; v_gene: TRBV20-1; d_gene: -; abundance: -; CDR3aa: CSAFLETQYF; CDR3nt: TGCAGTGCATTCTTGGAGACCCAGTACTTC
j_gene: TRBJ1-1; v_gene: TRBV7-2; d_gene: TRBD1; abundance: -; CDR3aa: CASSFGDRGTEAFF; CDR3nt: TGTGCCAGCAGCTTCGGCGACAGGGGCACTGAAGCTTTCTTT
j_gene: TRBJ1-2; v_gene: TRBV7-9; d_gene: TRBD1; abundance: once; CDR3aa: CASSKQGASGYTF; CDR3nt: TGTGCCAGCAGCAAGCAGGGGGCGTCGGGCTACACCTTC
j_gene: TRBJ1-5; v_gene: TRBV5-1; d_gene: -; abundance: -; CDR3aa: CASSLGGTGQPQHF; CDR3nt: TGCGCCAGCAGCTTGGGGGGCACAGGTCAGCCCCAGCATTTT
j_gene: TRBJ2-1; v_gene: TRBV29-1; d_gene: TRBD2; abundance: -; CDR3aa: CSAVAGGKYNEQFF; CDR3nt: TGCAGCGCGGTAGCGGGAGGTAAATACAATGAGCAGTTCTTC
j_gene: TRBJ1-1; v_gene: TRBV6-5; d_gene: -; abundance: -; CDR3aa: CASSMGGSTEAFF; CDR3nt: TGTGCCAGCAGCATGGGGGGGTCCACTGAAGCTTTCTTT
j_gene: TRBJ2-7; v_gene: TRBV7-9; d_gene: -; abundance: -; CDR3aa: CASSSSGVRQYF; CDR3nt: TGTGCCAGCAGCTCCTCCGGGGTACGGCAGTACTTC
j_gene: TRBJ2-7; v_gene: TRBV4-3; d_gene: -; abundance: few; CDR3aa: CASSQVASLGEQYF; CDR3nt: TGCGCCAGCAGCCAAGTAGCCTCGTTGGGCGAGCAGTACTTC
j_gene: TRBJ1-3; v_gene: TRBV4-2; d_gene: TRBD1; abundance: -; CDR3aa: CASSQGSQAGGSGNTIYF; CDR3nt: TGTGCCAGCAGCCAAGGGAGTCAGGCAGGGGGCTCTGGAAACACCATATATTTT
j_gene: TRBJ1-2; v_gene: TRBV4-3; d_gene: TRBD1; abundance: -; CDR3aa: CASSQGGGRDHGYTF; CDR3nt: TGCGCCAGCAGCCAAGGAGGGGGCAGGGACCATGGCTACACCTTC
j_gene: TRBJ2-3; v_gene: TRBV9; d_gene: TRBD1; abundance: -; CDR3aa: CASSVGQGSTDTQYF; CDR3nt: TGTGCCAGCAGCGTAGGACAGGGGAGTACAGATACGCAGTATTTT
j_gene: TRBJ1-2; v_gene: TRBV19; d_gene: -; abundance: -; CDR3aa: CASSALQAYYGYTF; CDR3nt: TGTGCCAGTAGTGCATTACAGGCGTACTATGGCTACACCTTC
j_gene: TRBJ2-7; v_gene: TRBV5-5; d_gene: -; abundance: -; CDR3aa: CASSWGQSSYEQYF; CDR3nt: TGTGCCAGCAGCTGGGGGCAGAGCTCCTACGAGCAGTACTTC
j_gene: TRBJ1-2; v_gene: TRBV7-6; d_gene: -; abundance: -; CDR3aa: CASRPPGASYGYTF; CDR3nt: TGTGCCAGCCGCCCCCCAGGGGCCTCCTATGGCTACACCTTC
j_gene: TRBJ2-3; v_gene: TRBV5-6; d_gene: -; abundance: few; CDR3aa: CASSLGGPVGTDTQYF; CDR3nt: TGTGCCAGCAGCTTGGGGGGGCCCGTAGGCACAGATACGCAGTATTTT
j_gene: TRBJ1-1; v_gene: TRBV12-3/TRBV12-4; d_gene: -; abundance: -; CDR3aa: CASSLTGSTEAFF; CDR3nt: TGTGCCAGCAGCTTGACAGGTTCCACTGAAGCTTTCTTT
j_gene: TRBJ2-2; v_gene: TRBV6-6; d_gene: TRBD1; abundance: -; CDR3aa: CASNTGVNTGELFF; CDR3nt: TGTGCCAGCAATACAGGGGTGAACACCGGGGAGCTGTTTTTT
j_gene: TRBJ1-1; v_gene: TRBV2; d_gene: -; abundance: -; CDR3aa: CASRGIGGQTNTEAFF; CDR3nt: TGTGCCAGCCGAGGGATCGGGGGGCAAACGAACACTGAAGCTTTCTTT
j_gene: TRBJ1-2; v_gene: TRBV6-2/TRBV6-3; d_gene: TRBD1; abundance: -; CDR3aa: CASSPGQGRIGYTF; CDR3nt: TGTGCCAGCAGCCCGGGACAGGGGAGAATTGGCTACACCTTC
j_gene: TRBJ2-7; v_gene: TRBV6-2/TRBV6-3; d_gene: TRBD2; abundance: -; CDR3aa: CASSPSRGGPVYEQYF; CDR3nt: TGTGCCAGCAGTCCCTCTCGCGGGGGGCCCGTTTACGAGCAGTACTTC
j_gene: TRBJ1-6; v_gene: TRBV18; d_gene: TRBD1; abundance: -; CDR3aa: CASSGMGQPNSPLHF; CDR3nt: TGTGCCAGCTCGGGTATGGGACAGCCAAATTCACCCCTCCACTTT
j_gene: TRBJ1-1; v_gene: TRBV11-3; d_gene: -; abundance: -; CDR3aa: CASSHLGGSDTEAFF; CDR3nt: TGTGCCAGCAGCCACCTGGGGGGTTCGGACACTGAAGCTTTCTTT
j_gene: TRBJ2-5; v_gene: TRBV3-1/TRBV3-2; d_gene: TRBD1; abundance: -; CDR3aa: CASSQGRQGATTQYF; CDR3nt: TGTGCCAGCAGCCAAGGTAGACAGGGGGCGACGACCCAGTACTTC
j_gene: TRBJ2-1; v_gene: TRBV7-3; d_gene: TRBD1; abundance: -; CDR3aa: CASSPGTGTNEQFF; CDR3nt: TGTGCCAGCAGCCCCGGGACAGGTACCAATGAGCAGTTCTTC
j_gene: TRBJ1-1; v_gene: TRBV19; d_gene: -; abundance: -; CDR3aa: CASSIAAHPNTEAFF; CDR3nt: TGTGCCAGTAGTATAGCCGCACACCCGAACACTGAAGCTTTCTTT
j_gene: TRBJ2-1; v_gene: TRBV5-1; d_gene: -; abundance: -; CDR3aa: CASSPQGSKGGNEQFF; CDR3nt: TGCGCCAGCAGCCCGCAGGGGTCTAAGGGCGGCAATGAGCAGTTCTTC
j_gene: TRBJ2-1; v_gene: TRBV12-3/TRBV12-4; d_gene: -; abundance: -; CDR3aa: CASSPQRYNEQFF; CDR3nt: TGTGCCAGCAGTCCCCAGCGGTACAATGAGCAGTTCTTC
j_gene: TRBJ1-6; v_gene: TRBV3-1/TRBV3-2; d_gene: -; abundance: once; CDR3aa: CASSRTSGSGSPLHF; CDR3nt: TGTGCCAGCAGCAGGACCTCGGGATCCGGCTCACCCCTCCACTTT
j_gene: TRBJ1-1; v_gene: TRBV5-5; d_gene: -; abundance: -; CDR3aa: CASSWDPGPAGTEAFF; CDR3nt: TGTGCCAGCAGCTGGGACCCAGGCCCCGCGGGGACTGAAGCTTTCTTT
j_gene: TRBJ1-2; v_gene: TRBV3-1/TRBV3-2; d_gene: -; abundance: once; CDR3aa: CASSPEAGQFYGYTF; CDR3nt: TGTGCCAGCAGCCCAGAAGCTGGACAGTTCTATGGCTACACCTTC
j_gene: TRBJ1-5; v_gene: TRBV5-8; d_gene: TRBD1; abundance: -; CDR3aa: CASGGTGDYSNQPQHF; CDR3nt: TGTGCCAGCGGGGGAACAGGGGATTATAGCAATCAGCCCCAGCATTTT
j_gene: TRBJ2-7; v_gene: TRBV19; d_gene: -; abundance: -; CDR3aa: CASSIVSGYEQYF; CDR3nt: TGTGCCAGTAGTATTGTATCGGGGTACGAGCAGTACTTC
j_gene: TRBJ2-2; v_gene: TRBV7-6; d_gene: TRBD2; abundance: -; CDR3aa: CASSLLLAGEYNTGELFF; CDR3nt: TGTGCCAGCAGCTTGCTACTAGCGGGGGAATATAACACCGGGGAGCTGTTTTTT
j_gene: TRBJ1-4; v_gene: TRBV3-1/TRBV3-2; d_gene: TRBD1; abundance: -; CDR3aa: CASSQDLGAGGLLFF; CDR3nt: TGTGCCAGCAGCCAAGATTTGGGAGCAGGGGGCCTCCTGTTTTTT
j_gene: TRBJ2-7; v_gene: TRBV9; d_gene: -; abundance: few; CDR3aa: CASSVDPGATYEQYF; CDR3nt: TGTGCCAGCAGCGTAGATCCAGGGGCCACCTACGAGCAGTACTTC
j_gene: TRBJ1-2; v_gene: TRBV7-6; d_gene: TRBD1; abundance: few; CDR3aa: CASSLETGNYGYTF; CDR3nt: TGTGCCAGCAGCTTAGAGACAGGGAACTATGGCTACACCTTC
j_gene: TRBJ2-1; v_gene: TRBV9; d_gene: TRBD2; abundance: -; CDR3aa: CASSPGTSASSYNEQFF; CDR3nt: TGTGCCAGCAGCCCCGGGACTAGCGCATCCTCCTACAATGAGCAGTTCTTC
j_gene: TRBJ2-7; v_gene: TRBV11-3; d_gene: TRBD1; abundance: -; CDR3aa: CASSGRDRGIDEQYF; CDR3nt: TGTGCCAGCAGCGGCAGGGACAGGGGGATCGACGAGCAGTACTTC
j_gene: TRBJ2-5; v_gene: TRBV9; d_gene: TRBD2; abundance: -; CDR3aa: CASSEGTSGGWLETQYF; CDR3nt: TGTGCCAGCAGCGAAGGGACTAGCGGGGGGTGGTTGGAGACCCAGTACTTC
j_gene: TRBJ1-2; v_gene: TRBV19; d_gene: -; abundance: -; CDR3aa: CASSIMGRGFGSGYTF; CDR3nt: TGTGCCAGTAGTATTATGGGGAGGGGTTTTGGGAGCGGCTACACCTTC
j_gene: TRBJ2-3; v_gene: TRBV18; d_gene: -; abundance: -; CDR3aa: CASSTGFGDTQYF; CDR3nt: TGTGCCAGCTCAACCGGGTTTGGGGATACGCAGTATTTT